The 27 T cell receptor beta chains reported below all come from one sample, sequenced in a study of Graves' ophthalmopathy and Graves' hyperthyroidism. RNA transcripts were the template, and TCR beta CDR3 regions were amplified from them. A first-round RT-PCR used HTBI primers, followed by a second-round multiplex PCR. TCRdb re-called the multiplex PCR reads through MiXCR, storing one row per CDR3 protein. The table includes approximately 640,000 distinct CDR3 sequences, about 40% detected once. The material sequenced was peripheral blood. These receptors all stem from an adult man with Graves' ophthalmopathy.

This clonotype was seen ten or more times. V gene TRBV19 combines with J gene TRBJ2-5; 11 nucleotides match TRBD2. V trimming: 4 bases; J trimming: 5 bases; junction bases outside the gene matches: 6. Germline V gene lookup returns CDR1 LNHDA and CDR2 SQIVND (reference sequence). This CDR3 spans 15 amino acids. The CDR3 loop reads CASSSSSGRWETQYF. DNA for the CDR3: TGTGCCAGTAGTAGCTCTAGCGGGAGGTGGGAGACCCAGTACTTC.

This clonotype was detected many times. The rearrangement uses TRBV4-2 and TRBJ1-1; the match to TRBD1 covers 8 bases. This CDR3 region has 16 residues. Per germline, CDR1 LGHNA and CDR2 YNFKEQ. The V segment lost 0 bases and the J segment 4 bases; nucleotides outside the gene matches: 7. CDR3 sequence: CASSQETGVDITEAFF. In nucleotides, the CDR3 is TGTGCCAGCAGCCAAGAGACAGGGGTTGATATCACTGAAGCTTTCTTT.

The chain couples TRBV11-2 to TRBJ1-2; D might be TRBD1 (5 bases). Germline-derived CDR1 and CDR2 are SGHAT and FQNNGV. V was shortened by 5 bases and J by 7 bases, with 14 bases between the two germline ends. The CDR3 consists of 13 residues. CDR3 amino acids: CASSGASFSGYTF. CDR3 in DNA: TGTGCCAGCAGCGGGGCCTCATTTAGTGGCTACACCTTC.

This clonotype was detected only a few times. V usage is TRBV27 and J usage is TRBJ2-2; 7 positions match TRBD1. This CDR3 region has 15 residues. Trimming cost V 6 bases and J 4 bases; bases outside gene matches: 8. Germline CDR1 is MNHEY and CDR2 is SMNVEV (reference sequence). CDR3 in DNA: TGTGCCAGCAGCCCAAGAGGGGGCACCACCGGGGAGCTGTTTTTT. Protein: CASSPRGGTTGELFF.

This clonotype was seen repeatedly, ten times or more. V is TRBV29-1 and J is TRBJ2-7, with 11 bases fitting TRBD2. This CDR3 has 18 amino acids. Germline V lookup: CDR1 SQVTM, CDR2 ANQGSEA. The V gene end was trimmed by 5 bases and the J gene end by 4 bases; junction bases not matched to a gene: 19. For the CDR3, the DNA is TGCAGCGTTCGAAAGGGGTTTAGCGGGGGGGCCGAATGGTACGAGCAGTACTTC. Amino acids: CSVRKGFSGGAEWYEQYF.

This clonotype was found many times. The chain couples TRBV7-8 to TRBJ1-5, with 9 bases identical to TRBD1. CDR3 size: 15 residues. Germline lookup yields CDR1 SGHVS and CDR2 FQNEAQ. The V and J ends lost 5 bases and 11 bases, in that order; junction bases with no gene match: 13. This chain's CDR3 is CASSPGTGSWETQHF. The CDR3 nucleotides read TGTGCCAGCAGCCCCGGGACAGGGAGTTGGGAGACCCAGCATTTT.

This clonotype was observed at least ten times. The chain uses TRBV5-1 and TRBJ1-2, with 8 bases identical to TRBD1. The V segment lost 5 bases and the J segment 4 bases; nucleotides outside the gene matches: 1. The CDR3 sequence is 12 residues long. Looked up from germline, CDR1 is SGHRS and CDR2 is YFSETQ. As DNA, the CDR3 is TGCGCCAGCAGGGACAGGGCCTATGGCTACACCTTC. It encodes CASRDRAYGYTF.

CDR3 protein: CASSDPGGVVQETQYF. The CDR3 DNA is TGTGCCAGCAGTGACCCCGGGGGAGTAGTCCAAGAGACCCAGTACTTC. This sequence joins TRBV2 and TRBJ2-5, with a tentative D call TRBD2 (6 bases). The germline V and J ends were trimmed by 3 bases and 1 base, with 15 bases remaining between them. This CDR3 comprises 16 residues. CDR1 and CDR2 (germline): SNHLY, FYNNEI.

This clonotype was found many times. The chain couples TRBV7-3 to TRBJ2-6; 7 bases match TRBD1. Trimming at V came to 3 bases and at J to 0 bases, leaving 8 bases not matched to a gene. CDR1 is SGHTA, CDR2 FQGTGA, per germline. This CDR3 is built from 18 residues. CDR3 in amino acids: CASSLLRTGDSGANVLTF. DNA for the CDR3: TGTGCCAGCAGCTTGTTGAGGACAGGCGACTCTGGGGCCAACGTCCTGACTTTC.

About this clonotype: Since a much larger clone is just one base distant, this may be a read error. The V call is TRBV12-5, the J call TRBJ1-1, with unresolved D. The CDR3 runs to 14 residues. V gave up 6 bases and J gave up 0 bases, with 11 bases separating them. Per the germline V gene, CDR1 is LGHNT and CDR2 is FRNRAP. CDR3 amino acids: CASGRRNMNTEAFF. The CDR3 nucleotides are TGTGCTAGTGGCAGACGGAACATGAACACTGAAGCTTTCTTT. Drawing the rest from reference TRBV12-5 and TRBJ1-1, the complete variable domain is DARVTQTPRHKVTEMGQEVTMRCQPILGHNTVFWYRQTMMQGLELLAYFRNRAPLDDSGMPKDRFSAEMPDATLATLKIQPSEPRDSAVYFCASGRRNMNTEAFFGQGTRLTVV.

With regard to this clonotype: A read error is possible here, since a much larger clone lies one base away. The chain combines TRBV7-9 with TRBJ2-2, with D possibly being TRBD1 (6 bases). V shed 7 bases and J shed 7 bases, with 10 bases lying between them. This CDR3 comprises 12 residues. Looked up from germline, CDR1 is SEHNR and CDR2 is FQNEAQ (reference sequence). CDR3 protein: CASNAQGGELFF. The DNA for the CDR3 is TGTGCCAGCAATGCACAGGGCGGGGAGCTGTTTTTT.

V and J are TRBV6-2 or TRBV6-3 and TRBJ1-5; D is perhaps TRBD1 (5 bases). Germline lookup yields CDR1 MNHEY and CDR2 SVGEGT. The CDR3 contains 13 residues. V was trimmed by 6 bases and J by 4 bases, leaving 10 bases between them. The CDR3 DNA is TGTGCCAGCAGGGAGACAGATAATCAGCCCCAGCATTTT. Residues: CASRETDNQPQHF.

The chain employs TRBV25-1 and TRBJ2-7; no definite D call. The CDR3 spans 13 residues. The V gene's germline CDR1 is MGHDK and CDR2 SYGVNS. Trimming removed 11 bases at V and 1 base at J, with 15 bases between. The CDR3 coding sequence is TGTGCCTGGAAAGGCGGTTTTTCCTACGAGCAGTACTTC. Its protein product is CAWKGGFSYEQYF.

The table lists this clonotype with many counts. CDR3 coding DNA: TGTGCCACCAGCAGAGACGGGTACGGCTCCTACGAGCAGTACTTC. Protein: CATSRDGYGSYEQYF. The chain links TRBV15 to TRBJ2-7; D ambiguous. CDR1 is LNHNV and CDR2 is YYDKDF in the germline V gene (reference sequence). Trimming cost V 0 bases and J 0 bases, with 9 bases left between them. The CDR3 consists of 15 residues.

This clonotype occurred many times. J is TRBJ2-2 and V is TRBV6-4; D might be TRBD1 (5 bases). V lost 0 bases, J lost 3 bases, and 8 bases lay in between. Germline loops: CDR1 MRHNA, CDR2 SNTAGT. The CDR3 covers 15 residues. The CDR3 DNA follows: TGTGCCAGCAGTGACTCGCACAGGCACACCGGGGAGCTGTTTTTT. It specifies CASSDSHRHTGELFF.

This clonotype has at least ten counts. This chain connects TRBV2 to TRBJ1-2, with D possibly TRBD1 on 6 matching bases. CDR3 length: 15 amino acids. V was shortened by 8 bases and J by 4 bases, with 20 bases between the two germline ends. Germline CDR1 SNHLY, CDR2 FYNNEI. CDR3 DNA sequence: TGTGCCAGCCGAACGTTACAGGGAAGAATCTATGGCTACACCTTC. Translating gives CASRTLQGRIYGYTF.

This chain uses TRBV7-9 with TRBJ2-7, with 10 bases fitting TRBD2. The junction had 14 bases not matched to a gene; V was cut back by 5 bases and J by 4 bases. The germline gives CDR1 SEHNR, CDR2 FQNEAQ (reference sequence). The CDR3 spans 17 residues. CDR3 nucleotide sequence: TGTGCCAGCAGCCGACTAGCGGGCCAAATCGGGACTTACGAGCAGTACTTC. The encoded protein is CASSRLAGQIGTYEQYF.

This clonotype was seen a handful of times. As DNA, the CDR3 is TGTGCCAGCTCGGCACTAGCGGGAAGGGGAGAGACCCAGTACTTC. As protein: CASSALAGRGETQYF. J is TRBJ2-5 and V is TRBV19; 10 nucleotides align to TRBD2. Trimming removed 9 bases from V and 4 bases from J; junction bases left unmatched: 11. CDR3 length equals 15 residues. CDR1 LNHDA and CDR2 SQIVND come from the germline V gene (reference sequence).

This clonotype was picked up a small number of times. The chain uses TRBV4-3 and TRBJ1-1; 8 bases agree with TRBD1. Germline V lookup: CDR1 LGHNA, CDR2 YSLEER. The J segment lost 4 bases and the V segment lost 0 bases, leaving 4 bases of the junction unmatched. This CDR3 contains 15 residues. Here the CDR3 reads CASSQETGEGTEAFF. The CDR3 DNA reads TGCGCCAGCAGCCAAGAGACAGGGGAAGGCACTGAAGCTTTCTTT.

The rearrangement joins TRBV10-3 to TRBJ1-5, with a tentative D call TRBD1 (6 bases). The CDR3 totals 14 residues. Germline V gene lookup returns CDR1 ENHRY and CDR2 SYGVKD. Trimming removed 7 bases at V and 3 bases at J, with 13 bases between. The CDR3 region has the DNA TGTGCCATCATGGCCGGGACAAACAATCAGCCCCAGCATTTT. Protein: CAIMAGTNNQPQHF.

Comments on this clonotype: One base away lies a much larger clone, so this may be a sequencing read error. This CDR3 fails to terminate in the conserved phenylalanine or tryptophan, so it likely reflects a read error. The V gene is TRBV9, the J gene TRBJ2-7; the match to TRBD1 covers 7 bases. The germline CDR1 and CDR2 sequences are SGDLS and YYNGEE. The CDR3 runs to 15 residues. With 0 bases clipped from V and 5 bases from J, the junction kept 8 bases outside the gene matches. The CDR3 DNA is TGTGCCAGCAGCGTAGCCGGGACAGCTGGCGACGAGCAGTACTGC. The encoded protein is CASSVAGTAGDEQYC.

The V gene is TRBV12-3 or TRBV12-4, the J gene TRBJ1-2; D not certain. The CDR3 contains 14 residues. With 5 bases removed from V and 3 bases from J, the gap between germline ends came to 13 bases. The CDR3 sequence: CASSPPGNHYGYTF. The DNA for the CDR3 is TGTGCCAGCAGTCCCCCGGGAAATCACTATGGCTACACCTTC.

This clonotype was seen a few times. This chain joins TRBV5-8 and TRBJ2-7; D is ambiguous. Germline V gene sequence: CDR1 SGHTS, CDR2 YDEGEE. CDR3 length equals 13 residues. V dropped 4 bases and J dropped 7 bases, with 15 bases sitting between them. The CDR3: CASSLSQSWEQYF. CDR3 in DNA: TGTGCCAGCAGCCTGAGCCAATCCTGGGAGCAGTACTTC.

The table lists this clonotype with a count of one. V gene TRBV7-2 combines with J gene TRBJ2-2; D is undetermined. Trimming left V 5 bases short and J 10 bases short, with 8 bases between. Germline assignment: CDR1 SGHTA and CDR2 FQGNSA. The CDR3 is 11 amino acids. The CDR3: CASSATVELFF. Written as DNA, the CDR3 is TGTGCCAGCAGCGCCACTGTGGAGCTGTTTTTT. The whole variable domain, remainder taken from reference TRBV7-2 and TRBJ2-2, is GAGVSQSPSNKVTEKGKDVELRCDPISGHTALYWYRQSLGQGLEFLIYFQGNSAPDKSGLPSDRFSAERTGGSVSTLTIQRTQQEDSAVYLCASSATVELFFGEGSRLTVL.

This chain uses TRBV20-1 with TRBJ2-3, with TRBD1 matching over 8 bases. CDR3 length: 14 residues. Germline CDR1 DFQATT, CDR2 SNEGSKA (reference sequence). The J segment lost 3 bases and the V segment lost 0 bases, leaving 2 bases of the junction unmatched. The chain's CDR3 is CSAREDRVTDTQYF. Here the CDR3 DNA reads TGCAGTGCTAGAGAGGACAGGGTGACAGATACGCAGTATTTT.

This clonotype appeared many times. V is TRBV19 and J is TRBJ1-3, with D tentatively TRBD1 (5 bases). The CDR3 is made up of 15 amino acids. V was trimmed by 7 bases and J by 0 bases, leaving 13 bases between them. Germline V CDR1 and CDR2: LNHDA, SQIVND (reference sequence). The CDR3, as DNA: TGTGCCAGTACCCGGGGGTCCTCCTCTGGAAACACCATATATTTT. As protein: CASTRGSSSGNTIYF.

This clonotype occurred many times. The rearrangement joins TRBV29-1 to TRBJ2-7; D is perhaps TRBD1 (5 bases). V was cut by 1 base and J by 7 bases, with 23 bases left in between. There are 16 residues in the CDR3. Germline-derived CDR1 and CDR2 are SQVTM and ANQGSEA. The CDR3 loop is CSVEGRTRMGSREQYF. DNA for the CDR3: TGCAGCGTTGAAGGCCGGACACGGATGGGGTCGCGTGAGCAGTACTTC.